Sequencing of this T cell receptor beta chain was carried out in a study of blood T cell repertoires in COVID-19. The J segment lost 15 bases and the V segment lost 4 bases, leaving 24 bases of the junction unmatched. The germline gives CDR1 MDHEN, CDR2 SYDVKM. CDR3 size: 17 residues. Clones were read by immunoSEQ multiplex PCR, and TCRdb kept only the in-frame ones, dropping some. The sample consists of a few hundred thousand clones, approximately 86% of them appearing once. The V gene is TRBV28, the J gene TRBJ2-1; 7 positions agree with TRBD2. Sample: PBMCs or T cells enriched from blood (not recorded which). This clonotype was sampled from a woman between 18 and 29 years old who had recovered from COVID-19. CDR3 coding DNA: TGTGCCAGCAGTTCATCAGCTGAGCGGGACTACCGACCGATTTGGTTCTTC. Translated, it gives CASSSSAERDYRPIWFF.